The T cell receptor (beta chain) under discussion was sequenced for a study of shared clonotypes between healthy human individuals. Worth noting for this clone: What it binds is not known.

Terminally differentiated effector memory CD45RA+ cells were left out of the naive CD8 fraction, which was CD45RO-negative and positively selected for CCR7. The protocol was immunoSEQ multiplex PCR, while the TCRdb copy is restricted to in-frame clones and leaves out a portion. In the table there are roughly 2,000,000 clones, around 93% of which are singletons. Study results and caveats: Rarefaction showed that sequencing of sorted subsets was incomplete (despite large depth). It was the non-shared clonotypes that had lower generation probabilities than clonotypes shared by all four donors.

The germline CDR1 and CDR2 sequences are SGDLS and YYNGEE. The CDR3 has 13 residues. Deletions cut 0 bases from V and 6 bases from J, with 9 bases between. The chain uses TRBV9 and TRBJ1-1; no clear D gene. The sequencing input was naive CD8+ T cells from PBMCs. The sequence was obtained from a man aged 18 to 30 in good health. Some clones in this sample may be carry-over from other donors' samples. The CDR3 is CASSVVSRPEAFF. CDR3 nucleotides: TGTGCCAGCAGCGTAGTATCCAGGCCTGAAGCTTTCTTT. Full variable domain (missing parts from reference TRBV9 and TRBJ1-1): DSGVTQTPKHLITATGQRVTLRCSPRSGDLSVYWYQQSLDQGLQFLIQYYNGEERAKGNILERFSAQQFPDLHSELNLSSLELGDSALYFCASSVVSRPEAFFGQGTRLTVV.